This is a list of T cell receptor beta chains from one sample in a study of radiotherapy plus CTLA-4 blockade in lung cancer. Some clones are missing from TCRdb's copy, which holds only in-frame ones; the method was immunoSEQ multiplex PCR. The sample lists about 66,000 clones, about 85% occurring once. Material: peripheral blood, obtained from a patient treated with radiotherapy plus ipilimumab. The receptors were gathered from a human donor with non-small cell lung cancer who had a partial response to radiotherapy plus ipilimumab. The CDR3 runs from the conserved cysteine through the conserved F or W. The order of the fields is J gene, D gene, clone size, V gene, CDR3 protein, CDR3 DNA. The D gene is left open where the match is weak. The size entry is marked missing in some rows and otherwise reads once, few, many or a size class.

TRBJ2-3 | - | - | TRBV5-4 | CASSRGGPSTDTQYF | TGTGCCAGCAGCCGGGGAGGTCCCTCCACAGATACGCAGTATTTT
TRBJ2-7 | TRBD2 | - | TRBV5-6 | CASSSGLGSYEQYF | TGTGCCAGCAGCTCGGGACTAGGTTCCTACGAGCAGTACTTC
TRBJ2-5 | TRBD1 | - | TRBV5-4 | CASSLTGDPKTQYF | TGTGCCAGCAGCCTGACAGGGGATCCAAAGACCCAGTACTTC
TRBJ1-4 | - | - | TRBV9 | CASSVGRANEKLFF | TGTGCCAGCAGCGTAGGGAGGGCCAATGAAAAACTGTTTTTT
TRBJ1-4 | - | - | TRBV18 | CASSPTPPGDSARSEKLFF | TGTGCCAGCTCACCCACCCCCCCCGGGGACTCAGCGAGGAGTGAAAAACTGTTTTTT
TRBJ1-1 | TRBD1 | once | TRBV5-1 | CASSTRTGNTEAFF | TGCGCCAGCAGCACAAGGACAGGGAACACTGAAGCTTTCTTT
TRBJ1-2 | - | - | TRBV4-1 | CASSQPRQNYGYTF | TGCGCCAGCAGCCAACCTAGACAGAACTATGGCTACACCTTC
TRBJ1-1 | - | few | TRBV4-2 | CASSQEGRRVTDSEAFF | TGTGCCAGCAGCCAAGAAGGCCGGCGGGTCACGGATTCTGAAGCTTTCTTT
TRBJ2-4 | - | - | TRBV5-1 | CASSFGGLAKNIQYF | TGCGCCAGCAGCTTCGGCGGGTTAGCCAAAAACATTCAGTACTTC
TRBJ2-5 | TRBD1 | once | TRBV28 | CASSADRGRKETQYF | TGTGCCAGCAGTGCGGACAGGGGGCGAAAAGAGACCCAGTACTTC
TRBJ1-2 | TRBD1 | few | TRBV6-6 | CASSRRQGEYGYTF | TGTGCCAGCAGTCGACGACAGGGAGAATATGGCTACACCTTC
TRBJ2-1 | - | - | TRBV5-4 | CASSQRDEQFF | TGTGCCAGCAGCCAGAGGGATGAGCAGTTCTTC
TRBJ2-3 | TRBD2 | - | TRBV6-1 | CASSDLAGSSTDTQYF | TGTGCCAGCAGTGATCTAGCGGGATCTAGCACAGATACGCAGTATTTT
TRBJ1-5 | TRBD1 | - | TRBV28 | CASSLGRDRANQPQHF | TGTGCCAGCAGTTTAGGGCGGGACAGGGCTAATCAGCCCCAGCATTTT
TRBJ2-3 | - | - | TRBV19 | CASSRAYTDTQYF | TGTGCCAGTAGTAGGGCATACACAGATACGCAGTATTTT
TRBJ2-3 | - | - | TRBV6-1 | CASRWAASSTDTQYF | TGTGCCAGCCGGTGGGCAGCATCTAGCACAGATACGCAGTATTTT
TRBJ1-2 | - | - | TRBV28 | CASSPYKRGYTF | TGTGCCAGCAGTCCTTATAAGCGAGGCTACACCTTC
TRBJ2-1 | - | - | TRBV9 | CASSAQSWGGEQFF | TGTGCCAGCAGCGCACAGTCCTGGGGAGGTGAGCAGTTCTTC
TRBJ1-4 | - | - | TRBV6-1 | CASSIQGTNEKLFF | TGTGCCAGCAGCATCCAGGGGACTAATGAAAAACTGTTTTTT
TRBJ2-3 | - | - | TRBV19 | CASSTVVGADTQYF | TGTGCCAGTAGTACCGTTGTAGGGGCAGATACGCAGTATTTT
TRBJ2-3 | - | once | TRBV30 | CAWSPGTDTQYF | TGTGCCTGGAGTCCAGGCACAGATACGCAGTATTTT
TRBJ1-2 | - | - | TRBV5-6 | CASSARGTGGYTF | TGTGCCAGCAGCGCCCGGGGGACTGGAGGCTACACCTTC
TRBJ1-5 | - | once | TRBV5-8 | CASSRWRGADQPQHF | TGTGCCAGCAGCAGATGGCGGGGGGCGGACCAGCCCCAGCATTTT
TRBJ2-6 | TRBD1 | once | TRBV7-8 | CASSLVGQGVRSGANVLTF | TGTGCCAGCAGCTTAGTCGGGCAGGGGGTTCGGTCTGGGGCCAACGTCCTGACTTTC
TRBJ2-7 | TRBD2 | - | TRBV4-2 | CASSQTGGGAYEQYF | TGTGCCAGCAGCCAGACGGGCGGGGGTGCCTACGAGCAGTACTTC
TRBJ2-1 | - | few | TRBV6-6 | CASSYGGTQSEQFF | TGTGCCAGCAGTTACGGGGGGACCCAGTCTGAGCAGTTCTTC
TRBJ2-7 | TRBD1 | few | TRBV19 | CASSYGQGAYEQYF | TGTGCCAGTAGTTATGGACAGGGGGCGTATGAGCAGTACTTC
TRBJ2-7 | TRBD2 | - | TRBV5-4 | CASSSRLAGGLYEQYF | TGTGCCAGCAGCTCGAGACTAGCGGGAGGGTTGTACGAGCAGTACTTC
TRBJ2-1 | - | - | TRBV6-1 | CASSGPSSWNEQFF | TGTGCCAGCAGTGGGCCCTCTTCCTGGAATGAGCAGTTCTTC
TRBJ2-7 | TRBD1 | - | TRBV28 | CASSLRGGQGSPYEQYF | TGTGCCAGCAGTTTAAGGGGCGGACAGGGTTCACCCTACGAGCAGTACTTC
TRBJ2-3 | - | - | TRBV5-1 | CASSLDLSSTDTQYF | TGCGCCAGCAGCTTGGACTTATCTAGCACAGATACGCAGTATTTT
TRBJ1-2 | - | - | TRBV7-2 | CASSATGYGYTF | TGTGCCAGCAGCGCGACGGGCTATGGCTACACCTTC
TRBJ2-7 | TRBD2 | - | TRBV19 | CASSITASGRGYEQYF | TGTGCCAGTAGTATTACGGCTAGCGGGAGGGGCTACGAGCAGTACTTC
TRBJ2-5 | TRBD2 | - | TRBV27 | CASSAPGTSGQTQYF | TGTGCCAGCAGTGCACCCGGGACTAGCGGCCAGACCCAGTACTTC
TRBJ1-3 | - | - | TRBV28 | CASSLAGALGSGNTIYF | TGTGCCAGCAGTTTAGCGGGGGCCTTAGGCTCTGGAAACACCATATATTTT
TRBJ1-6 | TRBD1 | few | TRBV10-3 | CAIRAGGQSYNSPLHF | TGTGCCATCAGGGCCGGGGGACAGTCCTATAATTCACCCCTCCACTTT
TRBJ2-6 | - | once | TRBV7-2 | CASSLAVLTSGANVLTF | TGTGCCAGCAGCTTAGCGGTCCTGACATCTGGGGCCAACGTCCTGACTTTC
TRBJ2-7 | TRBD2 | - | TRBV10-2 | CASSGTRTSRSYEQYF | TGCGCCAGCAGTGGGACCCGGACTAGCCGCTCCTACGAGCAGTACTTC
TRBJ2-5 | TRBD1 | - | TRBV18 | CASSHEGQVGETQYF | TGTGCCAGCTCACACGAGGGACAGGTCGGAGAGACCCAGTACTTC
TRBJ1-4 | - | - | TRBV2 | CASSRSAISGEKLFF | TGTGCCAGCAGTCGGTCAGCCATATCAGGTGAAAAACTGTTTTTT
TRBJ1-6 | TRBD1 | - | TRBV2 | CASGGQRPENSPLHF | TGTGCCAGTGGGGGACAGCGACCCGAAAATTCACCCCTCCACTTT
TRBJ2-1 | TRBD2 | once | TRBV4-2 | CASSQTSGSYNEQFF | TGTGCCAGCAGCCAAACTAGCGGATCCTACAATGAGCAGTTCTTC
TRBJ1-4 | - | once | TRBV29-1 | CSVETQGDEKLFF | TGCAGCGTTGAAACCCAGGGTGATGAAAAACTGTTTTTT
TRBJ2-3 | TRBD2 | - | TRBV7-3 | CASRPRLAGDDTQYF | TGTGCCAGCAGGCCTCGACTAGCGGGAGATGATACGCAGTATTTT